Included here is one TCR beta chain sequence, with context. Data came from immunoSEQ multiplex PCR; TCRdb stores just in-frame clones and leaves some out. The sample consists of 95,000 to 150,000 clones, 60% to 85% of them appearing once. These data come from a study of blood T cell repertoires in COVID-19. Study background: Sites across the United States, Italy and Spain contributed samples from acute and convalescent COVID-19.

Trimming cost V 4 bases and J 0 bases; bases outside gene matches: 3. This CDR3 is 14 amino acids long. Germline assignment: CDR1 GTSNPN and CDR2 SVGIG (reference sequence). The TCR comes from a human donor with acute or convalescent COVID-19. The donor label of this sample is uncertain. The chain is built from TRBV30 and TRBJ2-1; 7 positions agree with TRBD2. Sequencing was done on a sample of peripheral blood. CDR3 DNA: TGTGCCTGGATGCGGGGGAGCTCCTACAATGAGCAGTTCTTC. Translated, it gives CAWMRGSSYNEQFF.